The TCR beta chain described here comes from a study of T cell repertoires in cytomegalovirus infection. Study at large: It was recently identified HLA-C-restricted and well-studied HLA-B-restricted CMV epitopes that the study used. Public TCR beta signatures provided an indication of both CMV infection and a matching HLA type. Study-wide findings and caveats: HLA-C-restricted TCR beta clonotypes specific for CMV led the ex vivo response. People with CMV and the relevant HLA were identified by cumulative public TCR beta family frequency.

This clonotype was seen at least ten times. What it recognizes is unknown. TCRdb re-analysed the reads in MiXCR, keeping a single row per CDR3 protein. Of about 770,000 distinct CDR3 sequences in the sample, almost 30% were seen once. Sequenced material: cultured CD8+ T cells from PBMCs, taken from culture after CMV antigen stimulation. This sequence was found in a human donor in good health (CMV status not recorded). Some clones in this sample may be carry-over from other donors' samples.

CDR3 amino acids: CASSLEGQLNEKLFF. CDR3 DNA: TGTGCCAGCAGCTTAGAGGGACAGCTTAATGAAAAACTGTTTTTT. The chain links TRBV7-8 to TRBJ1-4; 7 bases line up with TRBD1. Germline V gives CDR1 SGHVS, CDR2 FQNEAQ. The ends lost 1 base at V and 4 bases at J; junction bases unmatched: 3. The CDR3 is 15 residues long.